This TCR beta chain was retrieved from a study of T cell responses to AZD1222 COVID-19 vaccine. The CDR3 has 14 amino acids. Germline V lookup: CDR1 MNHEY, CDR2 SVGAGI. Trimming left V 6 bases short and J 1 base short, with 12 bases between. Profiled with immunoSEQ multiplex PCR; TCRdb holds only in-frame clones, not every one. The data hold some 110,000 clones, with about 86% observed a single time. This chain uses TRBV6-5 with TRBJ2-5; D is possibly TRBD2 (6 bases). This specimen consisted of peripheral blood, obtained on day 0 of AZD1222 vaccination. The sequence came from an adult in good health. CDR3 sequence: CASRSTSFQETQYF. The CDR3 DNA reads TGTGCCAGCAGGTCGACTAGTTTCCAAGAGACCCAGTACTTC.